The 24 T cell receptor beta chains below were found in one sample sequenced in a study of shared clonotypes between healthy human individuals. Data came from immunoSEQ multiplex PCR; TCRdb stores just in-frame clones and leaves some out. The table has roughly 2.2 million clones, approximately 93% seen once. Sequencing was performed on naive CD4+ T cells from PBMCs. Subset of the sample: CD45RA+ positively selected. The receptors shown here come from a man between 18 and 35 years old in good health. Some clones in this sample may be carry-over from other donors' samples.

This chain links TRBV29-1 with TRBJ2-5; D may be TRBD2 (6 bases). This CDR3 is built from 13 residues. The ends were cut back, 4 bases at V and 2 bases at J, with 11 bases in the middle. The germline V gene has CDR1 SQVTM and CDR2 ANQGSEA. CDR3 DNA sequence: TGCAGCGTTGGGGCGGGGTATCAAGAGACCCAGTACTTC. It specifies CSVGAGYQETQYF.

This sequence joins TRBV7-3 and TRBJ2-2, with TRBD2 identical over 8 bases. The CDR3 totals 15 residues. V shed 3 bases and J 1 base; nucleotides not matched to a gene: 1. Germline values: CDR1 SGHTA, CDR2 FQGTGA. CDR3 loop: CASSLGLVNTGELFF. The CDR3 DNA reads TGTGCCAGCAGCTTGGGACTAGTGAACACCGGGGAGCTGTTTTTT.

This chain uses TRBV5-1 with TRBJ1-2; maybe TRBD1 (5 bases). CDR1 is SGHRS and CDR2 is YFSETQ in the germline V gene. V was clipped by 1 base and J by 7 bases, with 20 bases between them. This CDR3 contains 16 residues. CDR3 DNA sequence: TGCGCCAGCAGCTTGTTCGTCCGGGGGTTGTCAGTTGGCTACACCTTC. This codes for CASSLFVRGLSVGYTF.

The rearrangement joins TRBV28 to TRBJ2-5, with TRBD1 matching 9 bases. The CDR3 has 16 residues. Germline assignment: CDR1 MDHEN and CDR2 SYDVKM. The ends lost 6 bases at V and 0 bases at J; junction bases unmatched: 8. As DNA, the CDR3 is TGTGCCAGCAGGAGGACAGGGGCGACGTACCAAGAGACCCAGTACTTC. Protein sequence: CASRRTGATYQETQYF.

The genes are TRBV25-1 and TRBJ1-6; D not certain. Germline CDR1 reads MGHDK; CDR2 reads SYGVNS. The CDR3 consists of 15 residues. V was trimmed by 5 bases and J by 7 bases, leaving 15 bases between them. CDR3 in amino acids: CASSLGVTGNSPLHF. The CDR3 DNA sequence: TGTGCCAGCAGTCTTGGGGTAACGGGAAATTCACCCCTCCACTTT.

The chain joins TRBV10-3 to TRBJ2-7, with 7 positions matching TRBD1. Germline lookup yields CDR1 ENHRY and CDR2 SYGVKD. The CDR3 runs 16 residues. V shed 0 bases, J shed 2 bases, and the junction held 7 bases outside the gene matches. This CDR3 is CAISESRPGTAYEQYF. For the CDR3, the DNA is TGTGCCATCAGTGAGTCTCGACCCGGGACAGCCTACGAGCAGTACTTC.

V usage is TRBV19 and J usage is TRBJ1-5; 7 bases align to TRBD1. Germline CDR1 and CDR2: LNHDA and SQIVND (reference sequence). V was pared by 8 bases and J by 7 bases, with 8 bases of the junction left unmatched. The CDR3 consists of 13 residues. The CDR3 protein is CASSQGPVQPQHF. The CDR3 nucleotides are TGTGCCAGTTCACAGGGGCCTGTACAGCCCCAGCATTTT. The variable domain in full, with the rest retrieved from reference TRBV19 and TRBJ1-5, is DGGITQSPKYLFRKEGQNVTLSCEQNLNHDAMYWYRQDPGQGLRLIYYSQIVNDFQKGDIAEGYSVSREKKESFPLTVTSAQKNPTAFYLCASSQGPVQPQHFGDGTRLSIL.

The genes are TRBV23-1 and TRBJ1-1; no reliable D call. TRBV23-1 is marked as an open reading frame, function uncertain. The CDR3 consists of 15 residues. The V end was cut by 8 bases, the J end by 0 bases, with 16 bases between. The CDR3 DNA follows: TGCGCCAGCCCTCGGGTACAGACCTTGAACACTGAAGCTTTCTTT. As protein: CASPRVQTLNTEAFF.

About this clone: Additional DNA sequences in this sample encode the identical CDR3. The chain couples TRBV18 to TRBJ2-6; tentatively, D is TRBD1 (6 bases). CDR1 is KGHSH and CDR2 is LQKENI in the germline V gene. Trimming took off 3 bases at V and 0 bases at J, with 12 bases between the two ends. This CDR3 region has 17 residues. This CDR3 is CASSPGQGTSGANVLTF. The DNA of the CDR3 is TGTGCCAGCTCACCGGGGCAGGGGACCTCTGGGGCCAACGTCCTGACTTTC.

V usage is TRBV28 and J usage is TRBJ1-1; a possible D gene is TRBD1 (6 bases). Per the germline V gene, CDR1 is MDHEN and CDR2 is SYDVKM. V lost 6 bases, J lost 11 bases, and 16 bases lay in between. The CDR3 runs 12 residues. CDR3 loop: CASSQPGQNAFF. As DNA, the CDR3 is TGTGCCAGCAGCCAACCCGGACAGAATGCTTTCTTT.

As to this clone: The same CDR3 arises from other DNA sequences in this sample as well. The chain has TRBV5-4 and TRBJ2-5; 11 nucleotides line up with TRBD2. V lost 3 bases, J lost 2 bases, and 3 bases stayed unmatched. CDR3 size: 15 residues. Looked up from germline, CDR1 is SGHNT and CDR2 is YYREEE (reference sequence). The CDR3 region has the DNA TGTGCCAGCAGCTCCGGGACTAGCGGACAAGAGACCCAGTACTTC. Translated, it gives CASSSGTSGQETQYF. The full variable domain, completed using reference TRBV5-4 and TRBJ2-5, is ETGVTQSPTHLIKTRGQQVTLRCSSQSGHNTVSWYQQALGQGPQFIFQYYREEENGRGNFPPRFSGLQFPNYSSELNVNALELDDSALYLCASSSGTSGQETQYFGPGTRLLVL.

CDR3 sequence reads: CASSFDRVGEQYF. The DNA of the CDR3 is TGCGCCAGCAGCTTCGACAGGGTTGGCGAGCAGTACTTC. The V call is TRBV4-1, the J call TRBJ2-7; TRBD1 aligns across 7 bases. The CDR3 totals 13 residues. Per germline, CDR1 MGHRA and CDR2 YSYEKL. The V gene end was trimmed by 5 bases and the J gene end by 6 bases; junction bases not matched to a gene: 7.

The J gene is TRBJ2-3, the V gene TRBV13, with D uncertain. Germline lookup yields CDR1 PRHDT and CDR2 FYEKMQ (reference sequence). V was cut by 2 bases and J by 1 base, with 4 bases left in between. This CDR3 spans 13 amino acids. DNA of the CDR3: TGTGCCAGCAGCTTAACAGGCACAGATACGCAGTATTTT. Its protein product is CASSLTGTDTQYF.

The CDR3, as DNA: TGTGCCAGCAGTCAACAGGGGGGAAACTACGAGCAGTACTTC. Residues: CASSQQGGNYEQYF. The chain combines TRBV6-6 with TRBJ2-7; TRBD1 matches 8 bases. Germline CDR1 is MNHNY and CDR2 is SVGAGI (reference sequence). The V gene end was trimmed by 5 bases and the J gene end by 3 bases; junction bases not matched to a gene: 6. This CDR3 comprises 14 residues.

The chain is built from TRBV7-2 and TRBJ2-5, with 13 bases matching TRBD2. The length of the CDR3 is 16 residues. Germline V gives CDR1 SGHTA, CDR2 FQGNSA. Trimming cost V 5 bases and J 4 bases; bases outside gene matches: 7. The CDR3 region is CASSPRTSGSRETQYF. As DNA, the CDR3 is TGTGCCAGCAGCCCCCGGACTAGCGGGAGTCGAGAGACCCAGTACTTC.

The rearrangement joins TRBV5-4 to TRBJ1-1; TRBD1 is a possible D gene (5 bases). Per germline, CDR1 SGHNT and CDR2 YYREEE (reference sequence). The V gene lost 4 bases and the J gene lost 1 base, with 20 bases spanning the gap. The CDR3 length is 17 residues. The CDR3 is CASSRKGGALSNTEAFF. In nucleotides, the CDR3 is TGTGCCAGCAGCCGCAAAGGCGGGGCGCTCTCGAACACTGAAGCTTTCTTT.

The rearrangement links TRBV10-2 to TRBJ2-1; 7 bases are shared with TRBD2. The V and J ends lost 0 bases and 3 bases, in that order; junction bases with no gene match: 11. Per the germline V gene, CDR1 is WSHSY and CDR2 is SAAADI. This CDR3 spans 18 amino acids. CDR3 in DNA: TGCGCCAGCAGTGAGTCGACCATGGCGGGGGTTTTCTACAATGAGCAGTTCTTC. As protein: CASSESTMAGVFYNEQFF.

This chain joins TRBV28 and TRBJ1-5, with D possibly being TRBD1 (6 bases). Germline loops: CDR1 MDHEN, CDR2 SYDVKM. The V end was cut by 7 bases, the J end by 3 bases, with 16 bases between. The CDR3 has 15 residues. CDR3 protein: CASIQGGGPNQPQHF. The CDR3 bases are TGTGCCAGCATCCAAGGTGGGGGCCCCAATCAGCCCCAGCATTTT.

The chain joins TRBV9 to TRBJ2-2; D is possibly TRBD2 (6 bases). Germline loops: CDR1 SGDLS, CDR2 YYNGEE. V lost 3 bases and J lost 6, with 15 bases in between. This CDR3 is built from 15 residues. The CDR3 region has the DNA TGTGCCAGCAGCGCTATGGGACTTCCCCCCGGGGAGCTGTTTTTT. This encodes CASSAMGLPPGELFF.

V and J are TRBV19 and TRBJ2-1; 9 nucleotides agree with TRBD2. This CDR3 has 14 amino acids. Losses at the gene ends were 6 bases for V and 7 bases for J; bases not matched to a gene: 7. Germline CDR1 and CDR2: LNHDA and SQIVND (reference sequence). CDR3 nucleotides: TGTGCCAGTAGATCCCTCAGCGGGGGGAATGAGCAGTTCTTC. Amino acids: CASRSLSGGNEQFF.

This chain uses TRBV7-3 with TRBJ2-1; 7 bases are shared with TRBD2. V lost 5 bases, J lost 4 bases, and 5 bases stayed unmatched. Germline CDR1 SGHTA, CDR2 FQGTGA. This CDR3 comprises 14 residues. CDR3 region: CASSRSGIYNEQFF. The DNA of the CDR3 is TGTGCCAGCAGCCGCAGCGGGATATACAATGAGCAGTTCTTC. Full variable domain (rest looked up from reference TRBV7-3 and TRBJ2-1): GAGVSQTPSNKVTEKGKYVELRCDPISGHTALYWYRQSLGQGPEFLIYFQGTGAADDSGLPNDRFFAVRPEGSVSTLKIQRTERGDSAVYLCASSRSGIYNEQFFGPGTRLTVL.

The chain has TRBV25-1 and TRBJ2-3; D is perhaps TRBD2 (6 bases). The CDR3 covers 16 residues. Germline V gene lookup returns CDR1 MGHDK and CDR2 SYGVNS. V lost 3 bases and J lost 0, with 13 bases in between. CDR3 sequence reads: CASSDVSGGSTDTQYF. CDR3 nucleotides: TGTGCCAGCAGTGATGTTAGCGGAGGAAGCACAGATACGCAGTATTTT.

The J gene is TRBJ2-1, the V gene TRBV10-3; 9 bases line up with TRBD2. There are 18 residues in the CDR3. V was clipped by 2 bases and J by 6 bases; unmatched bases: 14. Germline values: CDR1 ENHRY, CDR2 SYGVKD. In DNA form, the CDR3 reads TGTGCCATCAGTGAGCCCTCGTGGCTAGCGGGACGCACCAATGAGCAGTTCTTC. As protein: CAISEPSWLAGRTNEQFF.

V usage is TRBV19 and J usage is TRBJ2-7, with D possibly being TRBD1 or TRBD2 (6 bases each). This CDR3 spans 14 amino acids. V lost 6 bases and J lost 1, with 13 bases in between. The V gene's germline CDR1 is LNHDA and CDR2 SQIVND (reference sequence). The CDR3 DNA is TGTGCCAGTAGGCCGGGGGCCGATTCCTACGAGCAGTACTTC. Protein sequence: CASRPGADSYEQYF.